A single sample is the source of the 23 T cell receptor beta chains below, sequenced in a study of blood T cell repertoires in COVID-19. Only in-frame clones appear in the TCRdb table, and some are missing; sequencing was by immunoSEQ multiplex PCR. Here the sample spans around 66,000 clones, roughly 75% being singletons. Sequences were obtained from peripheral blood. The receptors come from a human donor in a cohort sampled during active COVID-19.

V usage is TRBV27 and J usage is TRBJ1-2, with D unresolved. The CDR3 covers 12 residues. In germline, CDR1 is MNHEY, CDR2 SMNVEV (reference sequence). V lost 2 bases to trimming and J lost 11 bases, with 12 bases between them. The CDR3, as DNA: TGTGCCAGCAGTTTAGGGCGTGGTGGGTACACCTTC. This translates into CASSLGRGGYTF.

CDR3 sequence (DNA): TGCGCCAGCAGCTTGGGGACAGGGGATTCACCCCTCCACTTT. Its translation: CASSLGTGDSPLHF. This sequence joins TRBV5-1 and TRBJ1-6; TRBD1 matches 9 bases. The CDR3 loop spans 14 amino acids. From germline, CDR1 is SGHRS and CDR2 YFSETQ. V gave up 0 bases and J gave up 8 bases; unmatched junction bases: 0.

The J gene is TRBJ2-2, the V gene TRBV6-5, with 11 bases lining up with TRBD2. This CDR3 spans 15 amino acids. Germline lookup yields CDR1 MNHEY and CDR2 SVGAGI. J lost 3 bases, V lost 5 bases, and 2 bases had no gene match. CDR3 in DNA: TGTGCCAGCAGTCTGGGACTAGCGGACACCGGGGAGCTGTTTTTT. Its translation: CASSLGLADTGELFF.

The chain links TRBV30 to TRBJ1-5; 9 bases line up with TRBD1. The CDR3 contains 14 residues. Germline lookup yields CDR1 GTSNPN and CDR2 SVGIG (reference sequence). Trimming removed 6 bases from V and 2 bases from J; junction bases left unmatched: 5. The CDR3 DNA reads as TGTGCCTGCGGGACAGGGAATGGCAATCAGCCCCAGCATTTT. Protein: CACGTGNGNQPQHF.

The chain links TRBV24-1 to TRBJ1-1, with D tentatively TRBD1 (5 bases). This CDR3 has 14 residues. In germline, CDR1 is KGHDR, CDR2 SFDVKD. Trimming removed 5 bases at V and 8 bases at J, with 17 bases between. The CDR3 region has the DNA TGTGCCACCAGTGGAACAGGCCGCGCGGGGGAAGCTTTCTTT. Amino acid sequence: CATSGTGRAGEAFF.

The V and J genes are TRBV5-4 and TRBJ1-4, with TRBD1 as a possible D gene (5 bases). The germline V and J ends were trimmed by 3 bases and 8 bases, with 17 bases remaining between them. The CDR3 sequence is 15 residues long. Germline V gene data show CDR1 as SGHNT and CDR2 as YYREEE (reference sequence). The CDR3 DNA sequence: TGTGCCAGCAGCTGGGGTGGGGCGGCCGGCGAAAAACTGTTTTTT. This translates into CASSWGGAAGEKLFF.

CDR3 nucleotides: TGTGCCAGCCGGAGGACGGGTATTATCAGCAATCAGCCCCAGCATTTT. This encodes CASRRTGIISNQPQHF. The chain recombines TRBV28 with TRBJ1-5; no reliable D call. Germline assignment: CDR1 MDHEN and CDR2 SYDVKM. The length of the CDR3 is 16 residues. Trimming shortened V by 8 bases and J by 1 base, and 18 bases separated the two germline ends.

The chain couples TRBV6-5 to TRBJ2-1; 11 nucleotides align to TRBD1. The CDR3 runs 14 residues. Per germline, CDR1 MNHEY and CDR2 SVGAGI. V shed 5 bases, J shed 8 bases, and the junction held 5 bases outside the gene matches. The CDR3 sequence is CASSQGTGGYEQFF. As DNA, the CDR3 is TGTGCCAGCAGTCAGGGGACAGGGGGGTATGAGCAGTTCTTC.

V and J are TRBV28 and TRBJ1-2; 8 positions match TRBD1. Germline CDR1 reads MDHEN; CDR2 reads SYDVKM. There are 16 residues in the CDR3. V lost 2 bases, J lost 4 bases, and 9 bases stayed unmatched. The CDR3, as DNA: TGTGCCAGCAGTTTACCTATACAGGGGGTCAGCTATGGCTACACCTTC. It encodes CASSLPIQGVSYGYTF.

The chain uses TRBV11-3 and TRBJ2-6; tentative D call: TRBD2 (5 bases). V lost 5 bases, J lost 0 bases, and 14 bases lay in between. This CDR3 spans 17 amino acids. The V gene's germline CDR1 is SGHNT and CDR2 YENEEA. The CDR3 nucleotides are TGTGCCAGCAGCCCCATGCCGGGGAGCTCTGGGGCCAACGTCCTGACTTTC. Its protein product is CASSPMPGSSGANVLTF.

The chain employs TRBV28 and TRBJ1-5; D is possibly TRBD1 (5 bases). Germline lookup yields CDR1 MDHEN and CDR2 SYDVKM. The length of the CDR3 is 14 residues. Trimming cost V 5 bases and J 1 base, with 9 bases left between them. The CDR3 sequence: CASSPDRSNQPQHF. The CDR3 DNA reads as TGTGCCAGCAGTCCCGACAGAAGCAATCAGCCCCAGCATTTT.

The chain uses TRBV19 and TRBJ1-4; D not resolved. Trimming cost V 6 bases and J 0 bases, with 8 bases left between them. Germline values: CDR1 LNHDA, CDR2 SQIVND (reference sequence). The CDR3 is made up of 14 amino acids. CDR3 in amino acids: CASRGDPTNEKLFF. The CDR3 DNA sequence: TGTGCCAGTAGGGGAGATCCAACTAATGAAAAACTGTTTTTT.

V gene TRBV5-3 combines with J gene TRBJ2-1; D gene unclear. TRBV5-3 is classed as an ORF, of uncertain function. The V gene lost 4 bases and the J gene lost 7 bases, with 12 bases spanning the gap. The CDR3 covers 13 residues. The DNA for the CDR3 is TGTGCCAGAAGCCCGCCCGCCGGGAATGAGCAGTTCTTC. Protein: CARSPPAGNEQFF.

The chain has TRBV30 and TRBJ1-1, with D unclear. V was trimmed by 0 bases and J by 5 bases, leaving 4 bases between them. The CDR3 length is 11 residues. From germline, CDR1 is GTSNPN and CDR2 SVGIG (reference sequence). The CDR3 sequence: CAWSVLTEAFF. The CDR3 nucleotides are TGTGCCTGGAGTGTACTTACTGAAGCTTTCTTT.

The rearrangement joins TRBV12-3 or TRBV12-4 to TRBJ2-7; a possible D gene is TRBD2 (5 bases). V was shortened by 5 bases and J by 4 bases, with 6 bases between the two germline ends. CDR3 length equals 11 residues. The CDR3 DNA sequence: TGTGCCAGCAGTAGAGGGTACGAGCAGTACTTC. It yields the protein CASSRGYEQYF.

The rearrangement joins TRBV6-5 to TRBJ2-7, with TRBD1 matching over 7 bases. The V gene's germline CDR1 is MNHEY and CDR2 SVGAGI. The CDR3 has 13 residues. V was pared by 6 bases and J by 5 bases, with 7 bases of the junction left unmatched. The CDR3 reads CASSPKGAHEQYF. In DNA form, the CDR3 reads TGTGCCAGCAGCCCCAAGGGGGCTCACGAGCAGTACTTC.

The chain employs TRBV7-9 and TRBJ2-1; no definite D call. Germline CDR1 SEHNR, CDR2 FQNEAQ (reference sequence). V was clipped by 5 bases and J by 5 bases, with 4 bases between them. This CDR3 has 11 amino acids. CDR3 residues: CASSRDNEQFF. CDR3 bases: TGTGCCAGCAGCCGGGACAATGAGCAGTTCTTC.

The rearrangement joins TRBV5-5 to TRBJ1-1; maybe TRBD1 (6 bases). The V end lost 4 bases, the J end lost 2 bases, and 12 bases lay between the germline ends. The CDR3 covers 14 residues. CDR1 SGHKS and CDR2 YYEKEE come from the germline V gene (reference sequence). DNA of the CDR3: TGTGCCAGCAGCCTTGGACAGCCTAACACTGAAGCTTTCTTT. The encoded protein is CASSLGQPNTEAFF.

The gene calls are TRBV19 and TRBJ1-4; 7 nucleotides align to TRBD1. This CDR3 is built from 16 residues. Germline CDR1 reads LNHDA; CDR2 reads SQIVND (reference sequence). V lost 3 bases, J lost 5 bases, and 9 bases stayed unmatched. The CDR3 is CASSINRGTANEKLFF. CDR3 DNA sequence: TGTGCCAGTAGTATTAATCGCGGGACAGCAAATGAAAAACTGTTTTTT.

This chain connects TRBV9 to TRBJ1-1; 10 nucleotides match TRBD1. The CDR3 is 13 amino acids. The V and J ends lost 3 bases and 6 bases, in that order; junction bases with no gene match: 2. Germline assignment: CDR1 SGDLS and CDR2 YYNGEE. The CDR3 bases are TGTGCCAGCAGCGGCGGACAGGGGGCTGAAGCTTTCTTT. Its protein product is CASSGGQGAEAFF.

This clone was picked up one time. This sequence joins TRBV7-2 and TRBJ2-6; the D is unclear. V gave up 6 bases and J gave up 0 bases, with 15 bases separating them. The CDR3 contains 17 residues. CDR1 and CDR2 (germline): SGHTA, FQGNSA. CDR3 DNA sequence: TGTGCCAGCAGTCCTACTGTACTTAGCTCTGGGGCCAACGTCCTGACTTTC. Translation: CASSPTVLSSGANVLTF.

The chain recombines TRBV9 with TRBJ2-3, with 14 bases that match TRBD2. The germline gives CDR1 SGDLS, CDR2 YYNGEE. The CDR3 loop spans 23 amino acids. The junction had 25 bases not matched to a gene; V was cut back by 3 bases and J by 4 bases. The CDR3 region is CASSGTGLAGEGLRKIGADTQYF. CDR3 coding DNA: TGTGCCAGCAGCGGTACGGGACTAGCGGGAGAGGGCTTAAGGAAGATCGGCGCAGATACGCAGTATTTT.

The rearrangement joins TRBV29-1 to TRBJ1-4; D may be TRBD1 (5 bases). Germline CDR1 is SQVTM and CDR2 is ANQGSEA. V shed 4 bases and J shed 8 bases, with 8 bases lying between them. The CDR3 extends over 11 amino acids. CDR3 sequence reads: CSVGEGEKLFF. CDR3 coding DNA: TGCAGCGTTGGGGAGGGGGAAAAACTGTTTTTT.